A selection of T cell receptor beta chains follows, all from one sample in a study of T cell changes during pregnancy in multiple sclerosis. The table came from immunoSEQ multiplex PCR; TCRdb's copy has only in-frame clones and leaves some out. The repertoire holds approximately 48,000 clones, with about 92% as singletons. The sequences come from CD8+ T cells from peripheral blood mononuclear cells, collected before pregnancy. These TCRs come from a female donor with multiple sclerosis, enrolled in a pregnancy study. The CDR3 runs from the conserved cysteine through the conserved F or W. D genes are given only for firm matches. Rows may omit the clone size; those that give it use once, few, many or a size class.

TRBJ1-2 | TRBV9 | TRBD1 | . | CASSVAGQAYGYTF | TGTGCCAGCAGCGTGGCCGGACAGGCCTATGGCTACACCTTC
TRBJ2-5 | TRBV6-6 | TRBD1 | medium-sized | CASSPTETGPETQYF | TGTGCCAGCAGCCCCACCGAGACAGGGCCAGAGACCCAGTACTTC
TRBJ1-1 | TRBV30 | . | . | CAWSVIFPEGAFF | TGTGCCTGGAGTGTAATTTTCCCAGAGGGAGCTTTCTTT
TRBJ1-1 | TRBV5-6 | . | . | CASSLRQGSLEAFF | TGTGCCAGCAGCTTGAGGCAGGGTAGCCTTGAAGCTTTCTTT
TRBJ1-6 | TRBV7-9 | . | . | CASRSLGDLREGDSPLHF | TGTGCCAGCAGATCCCTCGGTGATCTCAGGGAGGGGGATTCACCCCTCCACTTT
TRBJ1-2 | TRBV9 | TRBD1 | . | CASSGQGLGNGYTF | TGTGCCAGCAGCGGACAGGGTTTAGGAAATGGCTACACCTTC
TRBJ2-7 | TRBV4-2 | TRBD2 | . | CASSRSGGAAYEQYF | TGTGCCAGCAGCCGCAGCGGGGGGGCAGCCTACGAGCAGTACTTC
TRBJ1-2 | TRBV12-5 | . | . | CASGLYREDGYTF | TGTGCTAGTGGTTTGTACAGGGAAGATGGCTACACCTTC
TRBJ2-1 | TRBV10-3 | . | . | CAGRIRTQSYNEQFF | TGTGCCGGTAGAATCCGGACACAATCCTACAATGAGCAGTTCTTC
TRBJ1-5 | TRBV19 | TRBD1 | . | CASSRSSGGFNQPQHF | TGTGCCAGTAGTCGATCTTCAGGGGGCTTCAATCAGCCCCAGCATTTT
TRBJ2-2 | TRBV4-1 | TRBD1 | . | CASSQLDRDGGELFF | TGCGCCAGCAGCCAACTGGACAGGGATGGCGGGGAGCTGTTTTTT
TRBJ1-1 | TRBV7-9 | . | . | CASYTDFGSLMNTEAFF | TGTGCCAGTTACACTGACTTCGGGAGTTTGATGAACACTGAAGCTTTCTTT
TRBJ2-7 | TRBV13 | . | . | CASSLGASYEQYF | TGTGCCAGCAGCTTAGGGGCTTCCTACGAGCAGTACTTC
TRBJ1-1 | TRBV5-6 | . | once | CASSRPGSEAFF | TGTGCCAGCAGCAGACCCGGGAGTGAAGCTTTCTTT
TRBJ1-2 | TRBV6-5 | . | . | CASVTSGQGYTF | TGTGCCAGCGTCACCTCCGGACAGGGCTACACCTTC
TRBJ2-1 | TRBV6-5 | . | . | CASSYGGTNEQFF | TGTGCCAGCAGTTATGGGGGGACCAATGAGCAGTTCTTC
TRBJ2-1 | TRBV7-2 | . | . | CASSLIRGGSEQFF | TGTGCCAGCAGCTTAATCAGGGGCGGTAGTGAGCAGTTCTTC
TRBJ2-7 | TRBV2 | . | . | CASSLDRTYEQYF | TGTGCCAGCAGTTTGGACAGAACCTACGAGCAGTACTTC
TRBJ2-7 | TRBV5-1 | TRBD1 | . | CASSLLNGGTGNSYEQYF | TGCGCCAGCAGCTTGTTAAACGGAGGGACAGGGAACTCCTACGAGCAGTACTTC
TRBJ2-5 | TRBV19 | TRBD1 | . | CASSMPRQGAQETQYF | TGTGCCAGTAGTATGCCAAGACAGGGGGCCCAAGAGACCCAGTACTTC